This is a list of T cell receptor beta chains from one sample in a study of CD8 T cells in ankylosing spondylitis. TCRdb reprocessed the 5' RACE reads with MiXCR, giving one entry per CDR3 protein. The profile covers about 510,000 distinct CDR3 sequences, with less than 6% appearing a single time and around 3.5% taken by the ten largest. Material: blood, either unsorted or a sorted T cell fraction (not recorded which). Receptors were obtained from a male donor with ankylosing spondylitis. CDR3s include the opening cysteine and the closing phenylalanine or tryptophan. A D gene is named only where the DNA matches it firmly. Some rows have no size entry. The others give once, few or many, or a class for an expanded clone.

J	D	size	V	DNA	CDR3
TRBJ2-3	.	many	TRBV5-1	TGCGCCAGCAGCCCAACGACTCCCCCGGATACGCAGTATTTT	CASSPTTPPDTQYF
TRBJ2-5	TRBD1	many	TRBV29-1	TGCAGCGCTGACCTCGGACAGGGGTCCCAAGAGACCCAGTACTTC	CSADLGQGSQETQYF
TRBJ1-2	.	many	TRBV20-1	TGCAGTGCCCCAGTTCCAGGGGTGGGCTACACCTTC	CSAPVPGVGYTF
TRBJ2-1	TRBD2	few	TRBV2	TGTGCCAGCAGTCTTCGGACTAGCCAGTACAATGAGCAGTTCTTC	CASSLRTSQYNEQFF
TRBJ2-6	.	many	TRBV5-1	TGCGCCAGCAGATTGGCGGGGCTTGGGGCCAACGTCCTGACTTTC	CASRLAGLGANVLTF
TRBJ1-1	.	many	TRBV4-1	TGCGCCAGCAGCCAAGATCAAAGGGCGTCCTTGAACACTGAAGCTTTCTTT	CASSQDQRASLNTEAFF
TRBJ2-7	.	few	TRBV20-1	TGCAGTGCTGGGACCCGAACCCCCTCCGACGAGCAGTACTTC	CSAGTRTPSDEQYF
TRBJ1-6	TRBD1	.	TRBV5-5	TGTGCCAGCAGCCCTCGGTGGGGGTGGACAGGCCGTTTAGCCCTCCACTTT	CASSPRWGWTGRLALHF
TRBJ1-5	.	many	TRBV12-3/TRBV12-4	TGTGCCAGCAGTTTTAGTGGACCGTTCAATCAGCCCCAGCATTTT	CASSFSGPFNQPQHF
TRBJ2-7	.	many	TRBV5-1	TGCGCCAGCAGGACCGCGGGACCTCGTTACGAGCAGTACTTC	CASRTAGPRYEQYF
TRBJ2-7	.	.	TRBV4-3	TGCGCCAGCAGCCAACTTAACAGGCCCGGCGAGCAGTACTTC	CASSQLNRPGEQYF
TRBJ2-4	TRBD2	many	TRBV20-1	TGCAGTGCTAGAGAGAGCGGGAGGGCCTACATTCAGTACTTC	CSARESGRAYIQYF
TRBJ1-4	TRBD1	many	TRBV7-9	TGTGCCAGCAGCCTCGACAGGGAAGTCTTTGAAAAACTGTTTTTT	CASSLDREVFEKLFF
TRBJ2-7	.	many	TRBV5-1	TGCGCCAGCGCTACCCGACCAAATCTGGCGGCAGAAGACTCGCGGCCGTACTTC	CASATRPNLAAEDSRPYF
TRBJ2-5	.	many	TRBV12-3/TRBV12-4	TGTGCCAGCAGTTCTCCGGCGACTAGGTCCGAGACCCAGTACTTC	CASSSPATRSETQYF
TRBJ2-2	TRBD1	few	TRBV11-1	TGTGCCAGCAGTCCAAACAGGGGCGCCGGGGAGCTGTTTTTT	CASSPNRGAGELFF
TRBJ1-1	.	many	TRBV5-1	TGCGCCAGCAGCTTGGATAGGGGCACTGAAGCTTTCTTT	CASSLDRGTEAFF
TRBJ1-5	.	many	TRBV9	TGTGCCAGCAGCCCGAGGGGGGACAACAATCAGCCCCAGCATTTT	CASSPRGDNNQPQHF
TRBJ1-1	.	many	TRBV24-1	TGTGCCACCAGTGATTGGTACACTGAAGCTTTCTTT	CATSDWYTEAFF
TRBJ2-5	TRBD2	many	TRBV13	TGTGCCAGCAGCTTGACTAGCGGGGCCCAGTACTTC	CASSLTSGAQYF
TRBJ1-1	TRBD1	many	TRBV11-2	TGTGCCAGCAGCCCAACGACAGGGTCGAACACTGAAGCTTTCTTT	CASSPTTGSNTEAFF
TRBJ1-4	.	many	TRBV9	TGTGCCAGCAGCGTAGGGGCCAGCTCAACTAATGAAAAACTGTTTTTT	CASSVGASSTNEKLFF
TRBJ1-2	.	many	TRBV11-1	TGTGCCAGCAGCTTCGATCATCCGCTAACCAAAAAGCCCAGCTATGGCTACACCTTC	CASSFDHPLTKKPSYGYTF
TRBJ2-3	TRBD2	many	TRBV20-1	TGCAGTGCTAGTGCGGGGGGTACTAGCACAGATACGCAGTATTTT	CSASAGGTSTDTQYF
TRBJ2-7	.	many	TRBV7-8	TGTGCCAGCAGCCCCAGGGACGGGGCCTACGAGCAGTACTTC	CASSPRDGAYEQYF
TRBJ2-7	TRBD1	many	TRBV29-1	TGCAGTTGGTTCGAGGGGACAGAGGCCTACGAGCAGTACTTC	CSWFEGTEAYEQYF
TRBJ2-1	TRBD1	many	TRBV4-3	TGCGCCAGCAGCCGAGGAGAAGGGACAGGGAATGAGCAGTTCTTC	CASSRGEGTGNEQFF
TRBJ1-1	TRBD1	many	TRBV13	TGTGCCAGCAGCTACACCGGGACAGGGAACACTGAAGCTTTCTTT	CASSYTGTGNTEAFF
TRBJ2-5	TRBD1	many	TRBV29-1	TGCAGCGTTGAGGGTCGGACAGGGGACCTCCAAGAGACCCAGTACTTC	CSVEGRTGDLQETQYF
TRBJ2-1	TRBD2	few	TRBV5-1	TGCGCCAGCAGCCTGGTGGGTGGGGGGGAATACAATGAGCAGTTCTTC	CASSLVGGGEYNEQFF
TRBJ1-2	.	many	TRBV6-5	TGTGCCAGCAGTTACTCCAGGGGAACTAACTATGGCTACACCTTC	CASSYSRGTNYGYTF
TRBJ2-3	.	many	TRBV5-1	TGCGCCAGCAGCAGGGGGAATGACGAAGATACGCAGTATTTT	CASSRGNDEDTQYF
TRBJ2-1	TRBD2	many	TRBV20-1	TGCAGTGCTAGAGCTAGCGGGAGGGCCGCTTACAATGAGCAGTTCTTC	CSARASGRAAYNEQFF
TRBJ1-5	.	many	TRBV6-2/TRBV6-3	TGTGCCAGCAGTCGCAACTCCCTACGGGGGGGTCCCCAGCATTTT	CASSRNSLRGGPQHF